This T cell receptor beta chain comes out of a study of blood T cell repertoires in COVID-19. Study information: COVID-19 samples, acute and convalescent, were from the United States, Italy and Spain. PBMCs, B-cell-depleted T cells, or T cells provided the cDNA or gDNA that made up the material.

This clone was seen just once. Authors' methods: Estimates of nucleated cell counts were drawn from the amplification of reference gene primers. Repertoires were generated with immunoSEQ multiplex PCR, while TCRdb's copy carries only in-frame clones and drops some. That table supplies the V and J calls and clone size; D and trimming were determined from the DNA. The table lists approximately 89,000 clones, more than 70% of them singletons. The specimen sequenced was peripheral blood. This sequence originates from a woman between 70 and 85 years old with acute or convalescent COVID-19.

The CDR3 sequence: CASSVERRGARSYGYTF. The CDR3 region has the DNA TGTGCCAGCAGCGTAGAGCGGCGGGGGGCGAGGAGCTATGGCTACACCTTC. The V gene is TRBV9, the J gene TRBJ1-2, with a weak D call TRBD1 (6 bases). Between the trimmed V and J ends, which lost 0 bases and 4 bases, there was a span of 19 bases. Germline CDR1 SGDLS, CDR2 YYNGEE. The CDR3 is 17 amino acids.